The clone carrying this T cell receptor beta chain was seen a few times. These data belong to a study of shared T cell receptors in the human thymus. Produced via immunoSEQ multiplex PCR; TCRdb's table is partial and in-frame only. The sample shows some 720,000 clones, approximately 88% of them seen only once. The CDR3 runs 14 residues. CDR1 MNHNS and CDR2 SASEGT come from the germline V gene. The junction had 3 bases not matched to a gene; V was cut back by 5 bases and J by 1 base. The same specimen was also included in a second study, on human thymus T cells.

This TCR came from a boy under two years old with a congenital heart defect. The V and J genes are TRBV6-1 and TRBJ2-5; TRBD1 agrees at 8 bases. The source material was thymocytes. In DNA form, the CDR3 reads TGTGCCAGCAGTCCGGACAGGGCCCAAGAGACCCAGTACTTC. Its translation is CASSPDRAQETQYF.